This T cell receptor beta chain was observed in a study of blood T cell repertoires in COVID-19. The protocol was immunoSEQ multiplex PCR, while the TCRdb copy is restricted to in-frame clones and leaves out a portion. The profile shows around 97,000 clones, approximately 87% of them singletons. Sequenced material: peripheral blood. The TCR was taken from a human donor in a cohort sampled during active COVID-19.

CDR3 amino acids: CASSQGAGIPYEQYF. CDR3 bases: TGCGCCAGCAGCCAAGGGGCAGGGATTCCCTACGAGCAGTACTTC. The chain joins TRBV4-1 to TRBJ2-7, with TRBD1 as a possible D gene (5 bases). The germline gives CDR1 MGHRA, CDR2 YSYEKL. Trimming pared 1 base from V and 2 bases from J, leaving 12 bases between. The CDR3 totals 15 residues.